This TCR beta chain was sequenced during a study of blood T cell repertoires in COVID-19. Sequencing was performed with immunoSEQ multiplex PCR; in TCRdb, only in-frame clones are kept and a portion is missing. The table shows roughly 30,000 clones, with roughly 86% occurring only once. The CDR3 has 12 residues. Germline-derived CDR1 and CDR2 are LNHDA and SQIVND (reference sequence). Trimming shortened V by 1 base and J by 8 bases, and 8 bases separated the two germline ends. This chain uses TRBV19 with TRBJ1-1; D possibly corresponds to TRBD1 (5 bases). The sample comprised peripheral blood. The sequence was obtained from a man aged 60 to 75 with COVID-19, enrolled during active disease. For the CDR3, the DNA is TGTGCCAGTAGTATAGGGGGGGGAGAAGCTTTCTTT. Its protein is CASSIGGGEAFF.